This is a list of T cell receptor beta chains from one sample in a study of T-cell memory formation after mild COVID-19. TCRdb re-derived calls from the 5' RACE reads in MiXCR, one entry per CDR3 protein. The sample has 550,000 to 650,000 distinct CDR3 sequences, around 16% seen once. What was sequenced was PBMCs or a T cell subset sorted from them (not recorded which). All receptors derive from an adult woman who had mild COVID-19 (a few samples of this study predate the infection). Cell type and time point are not known. The CDR3 runs from the conserved cysteine through the conserved F or W. A D gene is named only where the DNA matches it firmly. Clone size, where shown, is once, few, many, or a class for clones that have expanded.

CDR3nt | CDR3aa | abundance | j_gene | v_gene | d_gene
TGTGCCAGCTCACTCGACAGGGGGAATTCACCCCTCCACTTT | CASSLDRGNSPLHF | many | TRBJ1-6 | TRBV5-1 | TRBD1
TGCGCCAGCAGGGAGGGACTGCCGGATGGCTACACCTTC | CASREGLPDGYTF | once | TRBJ1-2 | TRBV5-1 | .
TGTGCCAGCAGCCAAGACCTAGTTCATATGGAGACCCAGTACTTC | CASSQDLVHMETQYF | few | TRBJ2-5 | TRBV3-1 | .
TGTGCCAGCAGTTACCTTAGGGGCGGGCATTTGTCCTACGAGCAGTACTTC | CASSYLRGGHLSYEQYF | many | TRBJ2-7 | TRBV6-5 | .
TGTGCCAGCAGTTCCCCTGGCGGGGGGGCCGTAGAGACCCAGTACTTC | CASSSPGGGAVETQYF | few | TRBJ2-5 | TRBV12-3/TRBV12-4 | TRBD2
TGTGCCAGCAGGACAGGTGGGACAGCGGCCAAGACCCAGTACTTC | CASRTGGTAAKTQYF | . | TRBJ2-5 | TRBV27 | TRBD1
TGTGCCAGCAGCTACCCCTGGGCGGGACTCAATTACAATGAGCAGTTCTTC | CASSYPWAGLNYNEQFF | . | TRBJ2-1 | TRBV5-8 | .
TGTGCCAGCAGGGAATACAGGGGTGACAGGGAAGCTTTCTTT | CASREYRGDREAFF | . | TRBJ1-1 | TRBV2 | TRBD1
TGTGCCAGCAGCTCAAATCCGGGACAGGGGCACACCGGGGAGCTGTTTTTT | CASSSNPGQGHTGELFF | . | TRBJ2-2 | TRBV7-6 | TRBD1
TGTGCCAGCAGCCAAGGCCCCCATTTCGTTAGCAATCAGCCCCAGCATTTT | CASSQGPHFVSNQPQHF | few | TRBJ1-5 | TRBV3-1 | .
TGTGCCAGCAGCGTAAACAGGGGTTCCGGCACAGATACGCAGTATTTT | CASSVNRGSGTDTQYF | many | TRBJ2-3 | TRBV9 | TRBD1
TGCAGTGCTAGAGGGGGACAGGCGGATGGCTACACCTTC | CSARGGQADGYTF | . | TRBJ1-2 | TRBV20-1 | TRBD1
TGTGCCAGCAGTTTCCTCGGGCCAAGGGGAGGAGAGACCCAGTACTTC | CASSFLGPRGGETQYF | few | TRBJ2-5 | TRBV6-2/TRBV6-3 | .
TGTGCCAGCACCCCACAGGGAGTAAACACTGAAGCTTTCTTT | CASTPQGVNTEAFF | . | TRBJ1-1 | TRBV12-3/TRBV12-4 | .
TGTGCCAGCAGTAGACAGGGGGTAACTAGCACAGATACGCAGTATTTT | CASSRQGVTSTDTQYF | few | TRBJ2-3 | TRBV2 | TRBD1
TGTGCCAGCAGTCCCGGGCCTCTGTACGAGCAGTACTTC | CASSPGPLYEQYF | few | TRBJ2-7 | TRBV4-2 | .
TGTGCCAGCAGCTCAACTAGCGGGGAGAGACATGAGCAGTTCTTC | CASSSTSGERHEQFF | . | TRBJ2-1 | TRBV7-9 | TRBD2
TGTGCCAGCAGGTCGACCCTAGCGGGGGGAGATACGCAGTATTTT | CASRSTLAGGDTQYF | . | TRBJ2-3 | TRBV3-1 | TRBD2
TGCAGTGCTAGAGGGGACAGGGGCATAGGCAATCAGCCCCAGCATTTT | CSARGDRGIGNQPQHF | . | TRBJ1-5 | TRBV20-1 | TRBD1
TGTGCCACCAGCATACAGACTAGCGTCGCCTACAATGAGCAGTTCTTC | CATSIQTSVAYNEQFF | . | TRBJ2-1 | TRBV15 | TRBD2
TGTGCCAGCAGTCCCATCAGGGGGACGAACACTGAAGCTTTCTTT | CASSPIRGTNTEAFF | once | TRBJ1-1 | TRBV12-3/TRBV12-4 | TRBD1
TGTGCCAGCAGCTACCGTCCCGGGACTAGCGGGAGGAACAAAAACATTCAGTACTTC | CASSYRPGTSGRNKNIQYF | few | TRBJ2-4 | TRBV7-9 | TRBD2
TGTGCCAGCAGTCCGATAAGGGTGGTTGGCTATGGCTACACCTTC | CASSPIRVVGYGYTF | . | TRBJ1-2 | TRBV27 | .
TGTGCCACCAGCAGAGAGGGGTCGGCAGGGGCAAGCTCCTATAATTCACCCCTCCACTTT | CATSREGSAGASSYNSPLHF | few | TRBJ1-6 | TRBV15 | .
TGCGCCAGCAGCTTAATACAGGGATCTCAAGGCGGGGAGCTGTTTTTT | CASSLIQGSQGGELFF | . | TRBJ2-2 | TRBV5-1 | .
TGTGCCAGCAGCGCCCCAGGACTAGCGGGAGCCGATGAGCAGTTCTTC | CASSAPGLAGADEQFF | many | TRBJ2-1 | TRBV5-4 | TRBD2
TGTGCCAGCAGCGTAGGAGGGACGGACTACGAGCAGTACTTC | CASSVGGTDYEQYF | few | TRBJ2-7 | TRBV9 | .
TGTGCCAGCAGTAACCCGTCCGGGACAGGGGCCTACGAGCAGTACTTC | CASSNPSGTGAYEQYF | . | TRBJ2-7 | TRBV6-2/TRBV6-3 | TRBD1
TGTGCCAGCAGTGAGGGAACCGGACCCACAGATACGCAGTATTTT | CASSEGTGPTDTQYF | few | TRBJ2-3 | TRBV2 | .
TGTGCCAGCAGTTACGGATTACGGGGGCCGAGCAATCAGCCCCAGCATTTT | CASSYGLRGPSNQPQHF | few | TRBJ1-5 | TRBV6-2/TRBV6-3 | .
TGTGCCAGCAGTCCCCGCGCCCGGGACACCGGGGAGCTGTTTTTT | CASSPRARDTGELFF | few | TRBJ2-2 | TRBV2 | .
TGTGCCAGCAGCTCACCGGGACAATCGCGATGGGCTTTCTTT | CASSSPGQSRWAFF | few | TRBJ1-1 | TRBV7-8 | .
TGTGCCAGCAGCGGTCCCCCGGGACTAGCGGTACGAGAGACCCAGTACTTC | CASSGPPGLAVRETQYF | few | TRBJ2-5 | TRBV9 | TRBD2
TGTGCCAGCAGCTTAGGGACTAGCGGGTACACCGGGGAGCTGTTTTTT | CASSLGTSGYTGELFF | . | TRBJ2-2 | TRBV7-2 | TRBD2
TGTGCCTGGGGACAGGGGGTACTGAGCTCCTACAATGAGCAGTTCTTC | CAWGQGVLSSYNEQFF | . | TRBJ2-1 | TRBV30 | TRBD1
TGCGCCAGCAGCTCCCCGGCTAGCGGGAGGGAGACCCAGTACTTC | CASSSPASGRETQYF | . | TRBJ2-5 | TRBV5-1 | TRBD2
TGTGCCAGCAGCACGGACCCTCCTTTGAGTGAGCAGTACTTC | CASSTDPPLSEQYF | . | TRBJ2-7 | TRBV11-2 | .
TGTGCCAGCAGCTTAGTGGGAGGGCTCTCCTACAATGAGCAGTTCTTC | CASSLVGGLSYNEQFF | . | TRBJ2-1 | TRBV7-8 | TRBD2
TGTGCCAGCAGCCTTATACTAGCGGGACTCCAAGAGACCCAGTACTTC | CASSLILAGLQETQYF | . | TRBJ2-5 | TRBV3-1 | TRBD2
TGTGCCAGTAGTATAGGGACTCTGAACACCGGGGAGCTGTTTTTT | CASSIGTLNTGELFF | . | TRBJ2-2 | TRBV19 | .
TGTGCCAGCAGCTTGGACGGTTGGGGGCATGAGCAGTTCTTC | CASSLDGWGHEQFF | many | TRBJ2-1 | TRBV11-2 | .
TGCGCCAGCAGCCTGATCCAGGGAGAACTGTTTTTT | CASSLIQGELFF | few | TRBJ1-4 | TRBV5-1 | .
TGTGCCAGCAGTGGCGATTCTTCAGGGGGCACTGAAGCTTTCTTT | CASSGDSSGGTEAFF | few | TRBJ1-1 | TRBV6-5 | TRBD1
TGTGCCAGCAGCTTAGTTCGCCAGGGGGCAAGCACCTTC | CASSLVRQGASTF | few | TRBJ1-2 | TRBV11-2 | TRBD1
TGTGCCAGCCTCAGGGGCATCCCCGCCTACGAGCAGTACTTC | CASLRGIPAYEQYF | . | TRBJ2-7 | TRBV7-2 | .
TGTGCCAGCAGTGCGGGACAGTACACTGAAGCTTTCTTT | CASSAGQYTEAFF | . | TRBJ1-1 | TRBV25-1 | TRBD1
TGCAGTGCTAAAACGGTGAACACTGAAGCTTTCTTT | CSAKTVNTEAFF | . | TRBJ1-1 | TRBV20-1 | .
TGTGCCAGCAGCTTTAGACTAGCGGGAGGTTCCAATGAGCAGTTCTTC | CASSFRLAGGSNEQFF | few | TRBJ2-1 | TRBV9 | TRBD2
TGCGCCAGCCGTCCGGGGGACAATAGCAATCAGCCCCAGCATTTT | CASRPGDNSNQPQHF | few | TRBJ1-5 | TRBV5-1 | .
TGTGCCAGCAGTTCGGCGGCGGGAAGGGACGAGCAGTACTTC | CASSSAAGRDEQYF | . | TRBJ2-7 | TRBV12-3/TRBV12-4 | .
TGTGCCAGCAGTTTACTCGGGGGAGTCATCCAAGAGACCCAGTACTTC | CASSLLGGVIQETQYF | . | TRBJ2-5 | TRBV12-3/TRBV12-4 | .
TGTGCCAGCAGCGTCGGGGGACACACGAAAGAGACCCAGTACTTC | CASSVGGHTKETQYF | . | TRBJ2-5 | TRBV9 | .
TGCAGAACCCAAGGGGGGACAGTGGACTATGGCTACACCTTC | CRTQGGTVDYGYTF | few | TRBJ1-2 | TRBV20-1 | TRBD1
TGTGCCAGCAGCTTCCCGGGACTAGCGGGTAATGAGCAGTTCTTC | CASSFPGLAGNEQFF | . | TRBJ2-1 | TRBV7-2 | TRBD2
TGTGCCAGCAGTGAAATGTCCGGGACAGGATCCTACGAGCAGTACTTC | CASSEMSGTGSYEQYF | few | TRBJ2-7 | TRBV6-1 | TRBD1
TGCAGTGCCGGAGACTTACAGGTTGTGGAGTACGAGCAGTACTTC | CSAGDLQVVEYEQYF | few | TRBJ2-7 | TRBV20-1 | .
TGTGCCAGCAGCTTGGAGGGAGCCTATATTTCTGGGGCCAACGTCCTGACTTTC | CASSLEGAYISGANVLTF | . | TRBJ2-6 | TRBV5-6 | .